Each of the 24 T cell receptor beta chains below was sequenced from the same sample in a study of blood T cell repertoires in COVID-19. The assay was immunoSEQ multiplex PCR, and TCRdb's table has in-frame clones only and misses some. The sample yields hundreds of thousands of clones, 86% seen once. The sequenced material came from peripheral blood. These receptors were collected from a woman under 40 with active or convalescent COVID-19.

In this sample, this clone turned up a few times. The chain carries TRBV9 and TRBJ2-5, with a weak D call TRBD2 (6 bases). The CDR3 has 17 residues. Germline CDR1 is SGDLS and CDR2 is YYNGEE. V shed 0 bases and J shed 1 base, with 16 bases lying between them. The CDR3 coding sequence is TGTGCCAGCAGCGTAGGCGCGGTGGGCGGGATCCAAGAGACCCAGTACTTC. Its translation is CASSVGAVGGIQETQYF.

Here the CDR3 DNA reads TGTGCCAGTAGTATTAACCCTCGGGGTAGCACAGATACGCAGTATTTT. Amino acids: CASSINPRGSTDTQYF. The chain employs TRBV19 and TRBJ2-3, with D perhaps matching TRBD2 (5 bases). The V end lost 3 bases, the J end lost 0 bases, and 13 bases lay between the germline ends. The CDR3 totals 16 residues. The germline CDR1 and CDR2 sequences are LNHDA and SQIVND (reference sequence).

The CDR3 region is CASSGAPAGGSYEQYF. The CDR3 coding sequence is TGTGCCAGCAGCGGCGCCCCAGCGGGGGGATCCTACGAGCAGTACTTC. The rearrangement links TRBV9 to TRBJ2-7; 9 positions agree with TRBD2. Per germline, CDR1 SGDLS and CDR2 YYNGEE. The CDR3 has 16 amino acids. V shed 3 bases and J 1 base; nucleotides not matched to a gene: 8.

The chain carries TRBV6-6 and TRBJ2-1, with 8 bases fitting TRBD1. The V segment lost 3 bases and the J segment 4 bases; nucleotides outside the gene matches: 5. In germline, CDR1 is MNHNY, CDR2 SVGAGI (reference sequence). This CDR3 comprises 15 residues. The CDR3 DNA sequence: TGTGCCAGCAGTTATGACCAGGGGGCATACAATGAGCAGTTCTTC. This encodes CASSYDQGAYNEQFF.

This clone was found a few times. The gene calls are TRBV6-6 and TRBJ2-7, with TRBD1 matching over 7 bases. Germline CDR1 reads MNHNY; CDR2 reads SVGAGI (reference sequence). Unmatched junction bases numbered 7, after V lost 5 bases and J lost 0 bases. The CDR3 runs to 15 residues. CDR3 sequence (DNA): TGTGCCAGCAGTCCATGGGACAGTCACTCCTACGAGCAGTACTTC. It translates to CASSPWDSHSYEQYF.

In regard to this clone: One junction end does not reproduce the germline sequence, and a read error may be involved. The J gene is TRBJ2-7, the V gene TRBV6-4; D not certain. The CDR3 has 13 amino acids. CDR1 and CDR2 (germline): MRHNA, SNTAGT. The CDR3 here is CASTDPRECEQYF. The CDR3 nucleotides read TGTGCCAGCACTGACCCCCGAGAGTGCGAGCAGTACTTC.

The chain combines TRBV2 with TRBJ2-5; D is possibly TRBD2 (6 bases). Germline CDR1 and CDR2: SNHLY and FYNNEI. The ends were cut back, 5 bases at V and 0 bases at J, with 13 bases in the middle. CDR3 size: 15 residues. CDR3 residues: CASSMPREYQETQYF. The CDR3 DNA is TGTGCCAGCAGTATGCCCCGGGAGTACCAAGAGACCCAGTACTTC.

A few counts support this clone. The genes are TRBV7-9 and TRBJ1-2; TRBD1 matches 7 bases. Germline V gene data show CDR1 as SEHNR and CDR2 as FQNEAQ (reference sequence). With V trimmed by 1 base and J by 3 bases, 5 bases remained unmatched. The CDR3 has 15 residues. The CDR3 reads CASSLGQGSYYGYTF. The CDR3 DNA is TGTGCCAGCAGCTTAGGACAGGGATCCTACTATGGCTACACCTTC. The full variable domain, completed using reference TRBV7-9 and TRBJ1-2, is DTGVSQNPRHKITKRGQNVTFRCDPISEHNRLYWYRQTLGQGPEFLTYFQNEAQLEKSRLLSDRFSAERPKGSFSTLEIQRTEQGDSAMYLCASSLGQGSYYGYTFGSGTRLTVV.

Here the CDR3 DNA reads TGTGCCAGTAGTATTCCGGGACAGGGTTTTGGTACGCAGTATTTT. Translation gives CASSIPGQGFGTQYF. This chain uses TRBV19 with TRBJ2-3; 9 nucleotides agree with TRBD1. CDR1 is LNHDA, CDR2 SQIVND, per germline (reference sequence). With 3 bases clipped from V and 8 bases from J, the junction kept 9 bases outside the gene matches. This CDR3 spans 15 amino acids.

Remarks on this clone: In the same sample, other DNA sequences code for this CDR3. The chain links TRBV5-1 to TRBJ2-1, with TRBD2 matching over 12 bases. Germline-derived CDR1 and CDR2 are SGHRS and YFSETQ. The CDR3 is made up of 15 amino acids. The junction had 3 bases not matched to a gene; V was cut back by 4 bases and J by 4 bases. CDR3 nucleotides: TGCGCCAGCAGCCTCGGACTAGCGGGGTACAATGAGCAGTTCTTC. This codes for CASSLGLAGYNEQFF.

As for this clone: The junction departs from germline at one end; a sequencing error may be responsible. This sequence joins TRBV5-6 and TRBJ2-3, with TRBD2 identical over 8 bases. The germline gives CDR1 SGHDT, CDR2 YYEEEE. This CDR3 comprises 17 residues. CDR3 sequence reads: CASSLISGGLYTDTQYF. The CDR3 nucleotides are TGTGCTAGCAGCTTAATAAGCGGGGGACTATACACAGATACGCAGTATTTT.

The V and J genes are TRBV19 and TRBJ2-7, with a weak D call TRBD1 (5 bases). Trimming shortened V by 6 bases and J by 1 base, and 10 bases separated the two germline ends. This CDR3 has 13 residues. From germline, CDR1 is LNHDA and CDR2 SQIVND (reference sequence). This chain's CDR3 is CASRGRASYEQYF. The CDR3 DNA sequence: TGTGCCAGTAGAGGCAGGGCGTCCTACGAGCAGTACTTC.

As to this clone: Additional DNA sequences in this sample encode the identical CDR3. The chain is built from TRBV5-1 and TRBJ1-1; D not certain. This CDR3 has 13 residues. The V end was cut by 2 bases, the J end by 0 bases, with 5 bases between. CDR1 and CDR2 (germline): SGHRS, YFSETQ. The CDR3 DNA reads TGCGCCAGCAGCTTAACAGTGAACACTGAAGCTTTCTTT. Translation: CASSLTVNTEAFF. The entire variable domain, with the rest obtained from reference TRBV5-1 and TRBJ1-1, is as follows: KAGVTQTPRYLIKTRGQQVTLSCSPISGHRSVSWYQQTPGQGLQFLFEYFSETQRNKGNFPGRFSGRQFSNSRSEMNVSTLELGDSALYLCASSLTVNTEAFFGQGTRLTVV.

The V gene is TRBV5-1, the J gene TRBJ2-7; TRBD2 is a possible D gene (6 bases). CDR3 size: 15 residues. CDR1 is SGHRS and CDR2 is YFSETQ in the germline V gene. Trimming cost V 4 bases and J 1 base, with 15 bases left between them. The CDR3 region has the DNA TGCGCCAGCAGCGTCGGGACTCTCCGATCCTACGAGCAGTACTTC. Translating gives CASSVGTLRSYEQYF.

V usage is TRBV5-6 and J usage is TRBJ2-1, with 12 positions matching TRBD2. Trimming at V came to 2 bases and at J to 14 bases, leaving 11 bases not matched to a gene. Per the germline V gene, CDR1 is SGHDT and CDR2 is YYEEEE. The CDR3 is 15 residues long. CDR3 protein: CASSFGTSGLEGEFF. CDR3 in DNA: TGTGCCAGCAGCTTTGGGACTAGCGGGCTCGAGGGGGAGTTCTTC.

This clone was observed once. CDR3: CASSANSNQPQHF. The CDR3 coding sequence is TGCGCCAGCAGTGCCAATAGCAATCAGCCCCAGCATTTT. The chain carries TRBV10-1 and TRBJ1-5; D not resolved. Germline CDR1 reads WNHNN; CDR2 reads SYGVQD (reference sequence). The CDR3 consists of 13 residues. Trimming removed 4 bases from V and 0 bases from J, with 4 bases in between.

V usage is TRBV7-7 and J usage is TRBJ2-2, with D maybe TRBD1 (5 bases). Trimming removed 2 bases at V and 7 bases at J, with 5 bases between. Germline-derived CDR1 and CDR2 are SSHAT and FNYEAQ (reference sequence). This CDR3 region has 12 residues. The CDR3 spells CASSLRGGELFF. CDR3 coding DNA: TGTGCCAGCAGCTTAAGGGGCGGGGAGCTGTTTTTT.

The chain recombines TRBV15 with TRBJ2-1; 11 bases are a match to TRBD2. V trimming: 1 base; J trimming: 9 bases; junction bases outside the gene matches: 8. CDR1 and CDR2 (germline): LNHNV, YYDKDF (reference sequence). This CDR3 has 16 amino acids. The CDR3 coding sequence is TGTGCCACCAGCAGAGCAGGACTAGCGGGTGGGGTTGAGCAGTTCTTC. It encodes CATSRAGLAGGVEQFF. Using reference TRBV15 and TRBJ2-1 for the parts outside the CDR3, the full variable domain is DAMVIQNPRYQVTQFGKPVTLSCSQTLNHNVMYWYQQKSSQAPKLLFHYYDKDFNNEADTPDNFQSRRPNTSFCFLDIRSPGLGDTAMYLCATSRAGLAGGVEQFFGPGTRLTVL.

The rearrangement joins TRBV5-6 to TRBJ1-3; D remains unclear. V lost 6 bases and J lost 8, with 12 bases in between. The germline gives CDR1 SGHDT, CDR2 YYEEEE. The CDR3 is 12 residues long. The DNA of the CDR3 is TGTGCCAGCAAAAGCCCGGGAGACACCATATATTTT. Its translation: CASKSPGDTIYF.

This clone occurred once. The CDR3 bases are TGTGCCAGCAGCCAATCGTTCCCGGGACAGGGGACTAATCAGCCCCAGCATTTT. This translates into CASSQSFPGQGTNQPQHF. The J gene is TRBJ1-5, the V gene TRBV3-1 (or the pseudogene TRBV3-2); the match to TRBD1 covers 10 bases. Germline V gives CDR1 LGHDT, CDR2 YNNKEL (reference sequence). V was pared by 2 bases and J by 4 bases, with 11 bases of the junction left unmatched. There are 18 residues in the CDR3.

V is TRBV11-3 and J is TRBJ2-5, with 10 bases matching TRBD1. V shed 4 bases and J 5 bases; nucleotides not matched to a gene: 7. Germline CDR1 and CDR2: SGHNT and YENEEA. The CDR3 has 15 amino acids. The CDR3 coding sequence is TGTGCCAGCAGCTCAGGGACAGGGGCTCCGGAGACCCAGTACTTC. Translated, it gives CASSSGTGAPETQYF. Using reference TRBV11-3 and TRBJ2-5 for the parts outside the CDR3, the full variable domain is EAGVVQSPRYKIIEKKQPVAFWCNPISGHNTLYWYLQNLGQGPELLIRYENEEAVDDSQLPKDRFSAERLKGVDSTLKIQPAELGDSAVYLCASSSGTGAPETQYFGPGTRLLVL.

The chain combines TRBV11-2 with TRBJ1-4; no clear D gene. V was clipped by 0 bases and J by 6 bases, with 8 bases between them. Per the germline V gene, CDR1 is SGHAT and CDR2 is FQNNGV. CDR3 length equals 14 residues. This chain's CDR3 is CASSLEAGHEKLFF. The CDR3 DNA reads as TGTGCCAGCAGCTTAGAGGCAGGCCATGAAAAACTGTTTTTT. The entire variable domain, with the rest obtained from reference TRBV11-2 and TRBJ1-4, is as follows: EAGVAQSPRYKIIEKRQSVAFWCNPISGHATLYWYQQILGQGPKLLIQFQNNGVVDDSQLPKDRFSAERLKGVDSTLKIQPAKLEDSAVYLCASSLEAGHEKLFFGSGTQLSVL.

V gene TRBV18 combines with J gene TRBJ2-7; 11 bases agree with TRBD2. J lost 4 bases, V lost 5 bases, and 7 bases had no gene match. Germline CDR1 is KGHSH and CDR2 is LQKENI. The CDR3 is 15 amino acids. As DNA, the CDR3 is TGTGCCAGCTCATCAGGGACTAGCGGTTTTTACGAGCAGTACTTC. As protein: CASSSGTSGFYEQYF.

This rearrangement joins TRBV6-5 to TRBJ2-1, with D possibly being TRBD2 (6 bases). CDR1 and CDR2 from the germline V gene are MNHEY and SVGAGI. CDR3 size: 15 residues. With 5 bases removed from V and 4 bases from J, the gap between germline ends came to 15 bases. CDR3 coding DNA: TGTGCCAGCAGTACGGATCTAGCGAGGTACAATGAGCAGTTCTTC. The encoded protein is CASSTDLARYNEQFF.